A selection of T cell receptor beta chains follows, all from one sample in a study of vaccination and CD4 T cells after COVID-19. These receptors have no identified antigens. Using its own MiXCR run on the PCR reads, TCRdb lists one record per CDR3 protein. The data show more than 1,500 distinct CDR3 sequences, about two thirds seen once. The specimen was CD4+ T cells from blood, cultured in vitro, collected after SARS-CoV-2 vaccination. Every receptor here comes from a human donor who had recovered from COVID-19. Both conserved end residues are part of each CDR3. The D gene is left open where the match is weak. Clone size is given for some rows only: seen once, a few or many times, or a class if the clone is expanded.

CDR3 length	V gene	D gene	clone size	J gene	CDR3 DNA	CDR3 protein
12	TRBV20-1	-	few	TRBJ2-3	TGCAGTGCCGCCCCCTACACAGATACGCAGTATTTT	CSAAPYTDTQYF
15	TRBV7-9	-	few	TRBJ1-2	TGTGCCAGCAGCTTAGCAGGCCCTCTGGAATATGGCTACACCTTC	CASSLAGPLEYGYTF
17	TRBV6-2/TRBV6-3	-	once	TRBJ1-6	TGTGCCAGCAGTTACATTCGACCGACGAGCGGTAATTCACCCCTCCACTTT	CASSYIRPTSGNSPLHF
11	TRBV6-2/TRBV6-3	-	-	TRBJ2-3	TGTGCCAGCAGTCACACAGATACGCAGTATTTT	CASSHTDTQYF
15	TRBV28	TRBD2	once	TRBJ2-5	TGTGCCAGCAGAGGACTAGCGGGGACCCAAGAGACCCAGTACTTC	CASRGLAGTQETQYF
15	TRBV30	TRBD1	once	TRBJ1-6	TGTGCCTGGACCTCGGACAGGGGGCGGTTTTCACCCCTCCACTTT	CAWTSDRGRFSPLHF
12	TRBV12-3/TRBV12-4	TRBD1	-	TRBJ1-1	TGTGCCAGCGCCGACAGGGGAATGGAAGCTTTCTTT	CASADRGMEAFF
16	TRBV7-6	TRBD1	few	TRBJ1-5	TGTGCCAGCAGCCTTCGCGAGACAGGGACAGGAGAGCCCCAGCATTTT	CASSLRETGTGEPQHF
14	TRBV7-2	-	-	TRBJ2-3	TGTGCCAGCAGCTTGGACGGGAATTTAGATACGCAGTATTTT	CASSLDGNLDTQYF
18	TRBV5-5	-	-	TRBJ1-5	TGTGCCAGCAGCCCAAGTTGGCCCGGGAGGGGCATCGGGCAGCCCCAGCATTTT	CASSPSWPGRGIGQPQHF
15	TRBV27	-	-	TRBJ2-7	TGTGCCAGCAGTCCACTATCAAACGGCCTTAACGAGCAGTACTTC	CASSPLSNGLNEQYF
13	TRBV20-1	TRBD1	once	TRBJ2-5	TGCAGTGCAAAAGACAGGGGGCAGGAGACCCAGTACTTC	CSAKDRGQETQYF
17	TRBV4-1	TRBD2	-	TRBJ2-1	TGCGCCAGCAGCCCGGGACTAGCGGGAGGCTCCTACAATGAGCAGTTCTTC	CASSPGLAGGSYNEQFF
18	TRBV7-2	-	once	TRBJ2-7	TGTGCCAGCAGCCAAGATCGCCTGACGGGGGCCGCCTCAGGGGAGCAGTACTTC	CASSQDRLTGAASGEQYF
15	TRBV2	TRBD1	few	TRBJ2-3	TGTGCCAGCAGTGTTATGACAGGGGGCACAGATACGCAGTATTTT	CASSVMTGGTDTQYF
14	TRBV20-1	TRBD2	few	TRBJ2-5	TGCAGTGCTATGGGACTAAGAACCCCGGAGACCCAGTACTTC	CSAMGLRTPETQYF
16	TRBV27	TRBD2	-	TRBJ2-5	TGTGCCAGCAGTTTCGTGCTAGCGGGGGGCTCACAGACCCAGTACTTC	CASSFVLAGGSQTQYF
14	TRBV3-1	TRBD2	-	TRBJ2-1	TGTGCCAGCGGCCCAGCGGGATTGCTCAATGAGCAGTTCTTC	CASGPAGLLNEQFF
13	TRBV4-2	-	-	TRBJ2-4	TGTGCCAGCAGCCAAGGTAACGGAAACATTCAGTACTTC	CASSQGNGNIQYF
14	TRBV7-2	-	-	TRBJ2-7	TGTGCCAGCAGCTTAGCGGGAGACCTTGGCGAGCAGTACTTC	CASSLAGDLGEQYF
15	TRBV20-1	TRBD2	-	TRBJ2-1	TGCAGTGCTAGTCCCACTAGCGGGGTTTACAATGAGCAGTTCTTC	CSASPTSGVYNEQFF
16	TRBV7-3	-	-	TRBJ2-3	TGTGCCAGCAGCCTGCTTGCAGGAGCGGGCACAGATACGCAGTATTTT	CASSLLAGAGTDTQYF
14	TRBV7-2	-	-	TRBJ2-5	TGTGCCAGCAGCTTAGCAAGGGGCGTTGAGACCCAGTACTTC	CASSLARGVETQYF
16	TRBV20-1	-	-	TRBJ1-6	TGCAGTGCTAGAGTTGGGCAGGGTAGGAATAATTCACCCCTCCACTTT	CSARVGQGRNNSPLHF
16	TRBV7-2	TRBD1	-	TRBJ1-3	TGTGCCAGCAGCCCACAGGGACAGCAAACAGGAAACACCATATATTTT	CASSPQGQQTGNTIYF
11	TRBV7-9	TRBD2	-	TRBJ2-5	TGTGCTTCTGCGGGGGAAGAGACCCAGTACTTC	CASAGEETQYF
13	TRBV20-1	-	few	TRBJ1-1	TGCAGTGCTAGTAGAGGGGTTGACACTGAAGCTTTCTTT	CSASRGVDTEAFF
16	TRBV6-2/TRBV6-3	-	-	TRBJ2-3	TGTGCCAGCAGTACAAGTCGGGGGGCAGGCACAGATACGCAGTATTTT	CASSTSRGAGTDTQYF
14	TRBV15	TRBD1	hyperexpanded	TRBJ2-7	TGTGCCACCAGCGTGGGACAGGGGTCCTACGAGCAGTACTTC	CATSVGQGSYEQYF
16	TRBV20-1	TRBD2	-	TRBJ2-3	TGCAGTGCTTTCAAAATTCGGGGGGTTGACACAGATACGCAGTATTTT	CSAFKIRGVDTDTQYF
15	TRBV6-2/TRBV6-3	-	hyperexpanded	TRBJ2-1	TGTGCCAGCAGTTACTCATTAGGGAGACACAATGAGCAGTTCTTC	CASSYSLGRHNEQFF
19	TRBV19	TRBD1	few	TRBJ1-2	TGTGCCAGTATTAGTATGGGGATGACAGGGAGAATCGGTAACTATGGCTACACCTTC	CASISMGMTGRIGNYGYTF
12	TRBV20-1	TRBD1	-	TRBJ1-1	TGCAGTGCCCCAGGGGGTTTAGCTGAAGCTTTCTTT	CSAPGGLAEAFF
15	TRBV7-2	TRBD2	few	TRBJ2-7	TGTGCCAGCAGCCTGACTAGCGGGGGCTCCTACGAGCAGTACTTC	CASSLTSGGSYEQYF
14	TRBV20-1	TRBD1	-	TRBJ2-3	TGCAGTGCTAGGGGACAGGTTAGCACAGATACGCAGTATTTT	CSARGQVSTDTQYF
12	TRBV29-1	TRBD1	-	TRBJ1-2	TGCAGCGGAGGACAGGGGGACTATGGCTACACCTTC	CSGGQGDYGYTF
13	TRBV25-1	-	-	TRBJ1-1	TGTGCCAGCAGTGAAAGGCACGCGGGGGAAGCTTTCTTT	CASSERHAGEAFF
15	TRBV5-1	-	-	TRBJ2-1	TGCGCCAGCAGCCAACAAGGGGGGATTAGGGATGAGCAGTTCTTC	CASSQQGGIRDEQFF
13	TRBV20-1	-	-	TRBJ1-1	TGCAGTGCTAGAGATGAGGGCAGAAACAAAGCTTTCTTT	CSARDEGRNKAFF
15	TRBV28	TRBD1	-	TRBJ2-2	TGTGCCAGCAGTTCTACAGGGGTGCGGGCCGGGGAGCTGTTTTTT	CASSSTGVRAGELFF
16	TRBV27	TRBD1	once	TRBJ1-2	TGTGCCAGCAGTTTAGCAGTGACAGGGGGACTCTATGGCTACACCTTC	CASSLAVTGGLYGYTF
15	TRBV27	TRBD2	-	TRBJ2-1	TGTGCCAGCAGCTCACTAGCGGGGCCGAACAATGAGCAGTTCTTC	CASSSLAGPNNEQFF
15	TRBV7-3	-	-	TRBJ2-6	TGTGCCAGCAGCTTAGGGCAGGGATGGGCCAACGTCCTGACTTTC	CASSLGQGWANVLTF
17	TRBV27	-	-	TRBJ2-1	TGTGCCAGCAGATTCACCTTCAGGGGTCTCAGCTACAATGAGCAGTTCTTC	CASRFTFRGLSYNEQFF
13	TRBV6-1	-	-	TRBJ1-5	TGTGCCAGCATGGGAGCCTACAATCAGCCCCAGCATTTT	CASMGAYNQPQHF
17	TRBV7-2	TRBD2	-	TRBJ2-1	TGTGCCAGCAGCTTAGCCGGGACTAGCGGATACTACAATGAGCAGTTCTTC	CASSLAGTSGYYNEQFF
17	TRBV20-1	TRBD2	-	TRBJ2-1	TGCAGTGCTAGATCTAGCGGGAGGGGCCCCCCGGACAATGAGCAGTTCTTC	CSARSSGRGPPDNEQFF